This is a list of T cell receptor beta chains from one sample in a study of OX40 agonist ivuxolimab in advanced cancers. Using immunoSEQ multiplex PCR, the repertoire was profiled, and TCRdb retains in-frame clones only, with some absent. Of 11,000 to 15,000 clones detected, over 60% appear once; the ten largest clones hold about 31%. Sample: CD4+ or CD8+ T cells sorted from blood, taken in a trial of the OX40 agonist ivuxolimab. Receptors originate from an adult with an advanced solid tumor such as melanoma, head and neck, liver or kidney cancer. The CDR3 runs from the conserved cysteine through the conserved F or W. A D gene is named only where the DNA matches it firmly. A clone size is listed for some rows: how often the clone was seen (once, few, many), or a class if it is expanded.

TGCAGCGTTGAATCTGGAGACCAGCCCCAGCATTTT | CSVESGDQPQHF | - | TRBV29-1 | - | TRBJ1-5
TGTGCCAGCAGCTTGGGATCTGGGGATGGCTACACCTTC | CASSLGSGDGYTF | - | TRBV5-4 | - | TRBJ1-2
TGTGCCAGCAGCTATGTTACCGGGACTAGCAATGAGCAGTTCTTC | CASSYVTGTSNEQFF | - | TRBV7-9 | TRBD2 | TRBJ2-1
TGTGCCAGTACCCCCGGGGCACTAGCGGGAGCCCAAGAGACCCAGTACTTC | CASTPGALAGAQETQYF | - | TRBV19 | TRBD2 | TRBJ2-5
TGTGCCATCAGGCGGGACCGGGAGAGGTATGGCTACACCTTC | CAIRRDRERYGYTF | - | TRBV10-3 | - | TRBJ1-2
TGTGCCAGCAGCCCCGGGACTAGCGGCTACAATGAGCAGTTCTTC | CASSPGTSGYNEQFF | - | TRBV5-6 | TRBD2 | TRBJ2-1
TGCAGCGTTGATAGTCGCACAGATACGCAGTATTTT | CSVDSRTDTQYF | - | TRBV29-1 | - | TRBJ2-3
TGTGCCAGCAGCTTGGCCTGGGGGATCGGAGATACGCAGTATTTT | CASSLAWGIGDTQYF | once | TRBV5-5 | - | TRBJ2-3
TGTGCCAGCAGCTTGGTCTACGACACAGATACGCAGTATTTT | CASSLVYDTDTQYF | few | TRBV5-6 | - | TRBJ2-3
TGCGCCAGCAGCCAAGATACCATGGGGGAGCTGTTTTTT | CASSQDTMGELFF | - | TRBV4-3 | - | TRBJ2-2
TGCGCCAGCAGCCAAGATCGGAATTTAGCGGGGGGGTACAATGAGCAGTTCTTC | CASSQDRNLAGGYNEQFF | - | TRBV4-3 | TRBD2 | TRBJ2-1
TGTGCCAGCAGTTCCCCCGGACTAGCGAGCGACAATGAGCAGTTCTTC | CASSSPGLASDNEQFF | - | TRBV27 | TRBD2 | TRBJ2-1
TGTGCCAGCAGCTCACCCGTGGGGTACGAGCAGTACTTC | CASSSPVGYEQYF | medium-sized | TRBV7-9 | - | TRBJ2-7
TGTGCCAGCAGAGGGACTGATGGGAACACTGAAGCTTTCTTT | CASRGTDGNTEAFF | few | TRBV6-5 | - | TRBJ1-1
TGTGCCAGTAGTATAGTACGGACAGCCACCGGGGAGCTGTTTTTT | CASSIVRTATGELFF | - | TRBV19 | - | TRBJ2-2
TGTGCCAGCAGCTCCGAAGGTCGGGGCGACGAGCAGTACTTC | CASSSEGRGDEQYF | - | TRBV7-2 | - | TRBJ2-7
TGTGCCAGCAGCTTAGCTTCTGGGGCAGGGACGATTGGCAATGAGCAGTTCTTC | CASSLASGAGTIGNEQFF | - | TRBV7-8 | - | TRBJ2-1
TGTGCCAGCAGCGTATCCGACAGGGGTTCCTACGAGCAGTACTTC | CASSVSDRGSYEQYF | once | TRBV9 | TRBD1 | TRBJ2-7
TGTGCCAGTGGAGCTACCACAGATACGCAGTATTTT | CASGATTDTQYF | - | TRBV7-9 | - | TRBJ2-3
TGTGCCAGCAGCTTAGGCGCTAGCGGGAGTTATGAGCAGTTCTTC | CASSLGASGSYEQFF | - | TRBV11-3 | TRBD2 | TRBJ2-1
TGTGCCAGCAGTGAGGGACTAGCGGGGCTCAACACCGGGGAGCTGTTTTTT | CASSEGLAGLNTGELFF | medium-sized | TRBV6-1 | TRBD2 | TRBJ2-2
TGCGCCAGCAGCCAAGAAAGGACTATTAACACAGATACGCAGTATTTT | CASSQERTINTDTQYF | few | TRBV4-1 | - | TRBJ2-3
TGTGCCAGCAGGGAGACTCGCCACACAGATACGCAGTATTTT | CASRETRHTDTQYF | - | TRBV7-9 | - | TRBJ2-3
TGTGCCAGCAGCCATCGACAGGGGTGGGACAATGAGCAGTTCTTC | CASSHRQGWDNEQFF | once | TRBV28 | TRBD1 | TRBJ2-1
TGTGCCAGTAGTCCCCGGGACATTTCGGTTGAGGCGTACAATGAGCAGTTCTTC | CASSPRDISVEAYNEQFF | - | TRBV19 | - | TRBJ2-1
TGTGCCACCAGCAGGACAGGGGGCACCAAAGAGACCCAGTACTTC | CATSRTGGTKETQYF | - | TRBV15 | TRBD1 | TRBJ2-5
TGTGCCAGCAGTGAAAAAGGGGACGGAGATACGCAGTATTTT | CASSEKGDGDTQYF | - | TRBV6-4 | - | TRBJ2-3
TGCAGCATCTCGGGTGGCTACACCTTC | CSISGGYTF | - | TRBV29-1 | - | TRBJ1-2
TGTGCCAGCAGCTTGACAGGGTACGGCTACACCTTC | CASSLTGYGYTF | - | TRBV13 | TRBD1 | TRBJ1-2
TGTGCCAGCAGCTTAACTAGCGGGGTCTACAATGAGCAGTTCTTC | CASSLTSGVYNEQFF | - | TRBV7-9 | TRBD2 | TRBJ2-1
TGTGCCATCAGTGAGTCGGGGGCGGGGACCTTTTCCTACGAGCAGTACTTC | CAISESGAGTFSYEQYF | - | TRBV10-3 | - | TRBJ2-7
TGTGCCAGTAGTAACGTCCCAGGGCCCTATGGCTACACCTTC | CASSNVPGPYGYTF | few | TRBV19 | - | TRBJ1-2
TGTGCCAGCAATCCCCGGGACAGCTCACCCACAGATACGCAGTATTTT | CASNPRDSSPTDTQYF | - | TRBV28 | TRBD1 | TRBJ2-3
TGTGCCAGCAGTGAAAGCGATGAGGCCGGGGAGCTGTTTTTT | CASSESDEAGELFF | few | TRBV25-1 | - | TRBJ2-2
TGTGCCTGGTCTACAGGGTCCATCGGGGAGCTGTTTTTT | CAWSTGSIGELFF | - | TRBV30 | - | TRBJ2-2
TGTGCCAGCAGCTTAAAGACAGCGTACGAGCAGTACTTC | CASSLKTAYEQYF | - | TRBV7-9 | - | TRBJ2-7
TGCGCCAGCAGCTTGGGGGGGTTAAGCTCCTACAATGAGCAGTTCTTC | CASSLGGLSSYNEQFF | - | TRBV5-1 | - | TRBJ2-1
TGCAGCGTCGAGAGAAGAGCGGGAGGGTTTGGGGAGACCCAGTACTTC | CSVERRAGGFGETQYF | - | TRBV29-1 | TRBD2 | TRBJ2-5
TGTGCCAGCAGAGGCAATAGCAATCAGCCCCAGCATTTT | CASRGNSNQPQHF | - | TRBV6-5 | - | TRBJ1-5